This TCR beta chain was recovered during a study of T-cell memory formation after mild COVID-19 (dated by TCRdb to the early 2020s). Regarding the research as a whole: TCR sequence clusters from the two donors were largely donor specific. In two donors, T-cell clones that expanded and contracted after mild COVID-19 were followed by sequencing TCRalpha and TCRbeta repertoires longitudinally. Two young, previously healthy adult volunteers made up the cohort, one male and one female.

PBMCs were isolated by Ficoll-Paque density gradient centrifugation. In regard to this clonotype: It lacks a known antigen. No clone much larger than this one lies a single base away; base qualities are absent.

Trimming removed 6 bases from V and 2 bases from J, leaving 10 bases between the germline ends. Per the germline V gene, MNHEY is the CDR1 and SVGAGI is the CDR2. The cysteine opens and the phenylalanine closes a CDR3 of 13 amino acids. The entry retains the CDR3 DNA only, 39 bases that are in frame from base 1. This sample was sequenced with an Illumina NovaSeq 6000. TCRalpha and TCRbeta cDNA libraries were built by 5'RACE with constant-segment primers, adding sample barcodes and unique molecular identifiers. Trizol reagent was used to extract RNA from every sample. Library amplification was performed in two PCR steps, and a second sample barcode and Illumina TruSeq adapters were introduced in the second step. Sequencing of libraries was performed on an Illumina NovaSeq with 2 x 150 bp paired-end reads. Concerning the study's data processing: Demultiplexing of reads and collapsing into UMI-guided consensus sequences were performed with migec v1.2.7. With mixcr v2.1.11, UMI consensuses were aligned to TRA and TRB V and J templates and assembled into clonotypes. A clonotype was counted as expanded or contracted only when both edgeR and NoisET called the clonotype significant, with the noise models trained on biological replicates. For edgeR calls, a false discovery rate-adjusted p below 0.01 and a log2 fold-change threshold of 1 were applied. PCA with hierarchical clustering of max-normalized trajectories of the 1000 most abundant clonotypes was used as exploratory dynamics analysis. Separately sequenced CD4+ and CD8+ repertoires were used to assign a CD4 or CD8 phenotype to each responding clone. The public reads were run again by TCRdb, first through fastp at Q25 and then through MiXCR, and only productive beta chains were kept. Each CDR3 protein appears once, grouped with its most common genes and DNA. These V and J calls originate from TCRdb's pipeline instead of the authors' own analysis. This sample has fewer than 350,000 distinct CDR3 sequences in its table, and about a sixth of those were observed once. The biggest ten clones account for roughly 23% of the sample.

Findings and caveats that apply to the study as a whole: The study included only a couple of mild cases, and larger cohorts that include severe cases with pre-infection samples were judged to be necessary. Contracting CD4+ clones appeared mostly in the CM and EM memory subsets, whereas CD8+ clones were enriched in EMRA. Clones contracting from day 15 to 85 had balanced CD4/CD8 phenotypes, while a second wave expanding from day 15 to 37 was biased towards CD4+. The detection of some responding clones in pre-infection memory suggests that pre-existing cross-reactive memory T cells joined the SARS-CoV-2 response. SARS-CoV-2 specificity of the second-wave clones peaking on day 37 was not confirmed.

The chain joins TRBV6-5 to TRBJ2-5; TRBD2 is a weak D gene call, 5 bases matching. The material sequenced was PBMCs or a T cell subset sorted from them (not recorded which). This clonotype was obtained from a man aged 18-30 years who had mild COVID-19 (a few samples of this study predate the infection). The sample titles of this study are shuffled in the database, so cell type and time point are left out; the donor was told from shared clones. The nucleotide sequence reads TGTGCCAGCAGACTAGGATGGCAAGAGACCCAGTACTTC. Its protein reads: CASRLGWQETQYF.